A selection of T cell receptor beta chains follows, all from one sample in a study of OX40 agonist ivuxolimab in advanced cancers. Data came from immunoSEQ multiplex PCR; TCRdb stores just in-frame clones and leaves some out. The profile covers tens of thousands of clones, with 75% to 90% appearing a single time and 6.5% to 8% taken by the ten largest. Specimen: CD4+ or CD8+ T cells sorted from blood, collected in a trial of the OX40 agonist ivuxolimab. The receptors stem from an adult with an advanced solid tumor such as melanoma, head and neck, liver or kidney cancer. Each CDR3 is given with its conserved first and last residue.

v_gene: TRBV11-2
j_gene: TRBJ1-1
len: 14
CDR3aa: CASSLVGSTTEAFF

v_gene: TRBV19
j_gene: TRBJ1-2
len: 13
CDR3aa: CASTPTGSYGYTF

v_gene: TRBV30
j_gene: TRBJ1-2
len: 11
CDR3aa: CAWIQFYSYTF

v_gene: TRBV19
j_gene: TRBJ2-2
len: 16
CDR3aa: CASKTTGSLGTGELFF

v_gene: TRBV11-3
j_gene: TRBJ1-5
len: 14
CDR3aa: CASSLVPGDQPQHF

v_gene: TRBV10-1
j_gene: TRBJ1-1
len: 13
CDR3aa: CASRARENTEAFF

v_gene: TRBV19
j_gene: TRBJ2-3
len: 16
CDR3aa: CASSGSPAGLTDTQYF

v_gene: TRBV7-8
j_gene: TRBJ1-2
len: 16
CDR3aa: CASSLDGAGMRYGYTF

v_gene: TRBV18
j_gene: TRBJ2-1
len: 15
CDR3aa: CASSPGTRGVNEQFF

v_gene: TRBV2
j_gene: TRBJ2-3
len: 18
CDR3aa: CASSEALLSGGRTDTQYF

v_gene: TRBV15
j_gene: TRBJ2-1
len: 16
CDR3aa: CATSRDARRGYNEQFF

v_gene: TRBV10-2
j_gene: TRBJ1-6
len: 16
CDR3aa: CASNPNVGRSVSPLHF

v_gene: TRBV7-9
j_gene: TRBJ2-5
len: 15
CDR3aa: CASSFPDLDQETQYF

v_gene: TRBV9
j_gene: TRBJ2-1
len: 16
CDR3aa: CASTLLGTSGTHEQFF

v_gene: TRBV5-5
j_gene: TRBJ2-3
len: 17
CDR3aa: CASSSKRTSGSTDTQYF

v_gene: TRBV7-9
j_gene: TRBJ1-2
len: 14
CDR3aa: CASSLLGQFYGYTF

v_gene: TRBV19
j_gene: TRBJ1-5
len: 12
CDR3aa: CASSGDHQPQHF

v_gene: TRBV5-1
j_gene: TRBJ2-1
len: 12
CDR3aa: CASTGVWNEQFF

v_gene: TRBV19
j_gene: TRBJ2-7
len: 15
CDR3aa: CASSALGTRSYEQYF

v_gene: TRBV6-5
j_gene: TRBJ2-2
len: 13
CDR3aa: CASSYERTGELFF

v_gene: TRBV6-5
j_gene: TRBJ1-2
len: 12
CDR3aa: CASTLQGNGYTF

v_gene: TRBV5-4
j_gene: TRBJ1-2
len: 13
CDR3aa: CASSWLTGDGYTF

v_gene: TRBV6-1
j_gene: TRBJ1-3
len: 14
CDR3aa: CASSEHTAGNTIYF

v_gene: TRBV5-6
j_gene: TRBJ1-2
len: 13
CDR3aa: CASSPLVVRGYTF

v_gene: TRBV30
j_gene: TRBJ2-1
len: 13
CDR3aa: CAWSRLKFDEQFF

v_gene: TRBV4-3
j_gene: TRBJ2-5
len: 15
CDR3aa: CASSQGGGNQETQYF

v_gene: TRBV28
j_gene: TRBJ2-1
len: 14
CDR3aa: CASLGRQGSNEQFF

v_gene: TRBV6-5
j_gene: TRBJ1-1
len: 14
CDR3aa: CASTPGHLPTEAFF

v_gene: TRBV9
j_gene: TRBJ1-2
len: 15
CDR3aa: CASSVGAPGLSGYTF

v_gene: TRBV7-9
j_gene: TRBJ2-7
len: 12
CDR3aa: CASSPQKYEQYF

v_gene: TRBV5-1
j_gene: TRBJ2-1
len: 16
CDR3aa: CASSFLLAGTYNEQFF

v_gene: TRBV9
j_gene: TRBJ1-2
len: 15
CDR3aa: CASSVDPQDRYGYTF

v_gene: TRBV2
j_gene: TRBJ2-6
len: 21
CDR3aa: CASKIQKTRSLGASGANVLTF

v_gene: TRBV5-6
j_gene: TRBJ1-2
len: 16
CDR3aa: CASSYMTAYFNYGYTF

v_gene: TRBV30
j_gene: TRBJ1-5
len: 13
CDR3aa: CAWSEGSFQPQHF

v_gene: TRBV4-1
j_gene: TRBJ2-7
len: 15
CDR3aa: CASSQGRTGDYEQYF

v_gene: TRBV28
j_gene: TRBJ1-1
len: 14
CDR3aa: CASSTGIMNTEAFF

v_gene: TRBV30
j_gene: TRBJ1-3
len: 13
CDR3aa: CAWSPFSGNTIYF

v_gene: TRBV5-1
j_gene: TRBJ2-7
len: 16
CDR3aa: CASSLAVGGSSYEQYF

v_gene: TRBV6-5
j_gene: TRBJ1-6
len: 15
CDR3aa: CASSPYDSRNSPLHF

v_gene: TRBV11-2
j_gene: TRBJ1-2
len: 12
CDR3aa: CASSPGSYGYTF

v_gene: TRBV28
j_gene: TRBJ1-5
len: 12
CDR3aa: CAGATSNQPQHF

v_gene: TRBV10-3
j_gene: TRBJ1-5
len: 14
CDR3aa: CAISPGIPNQPQHF